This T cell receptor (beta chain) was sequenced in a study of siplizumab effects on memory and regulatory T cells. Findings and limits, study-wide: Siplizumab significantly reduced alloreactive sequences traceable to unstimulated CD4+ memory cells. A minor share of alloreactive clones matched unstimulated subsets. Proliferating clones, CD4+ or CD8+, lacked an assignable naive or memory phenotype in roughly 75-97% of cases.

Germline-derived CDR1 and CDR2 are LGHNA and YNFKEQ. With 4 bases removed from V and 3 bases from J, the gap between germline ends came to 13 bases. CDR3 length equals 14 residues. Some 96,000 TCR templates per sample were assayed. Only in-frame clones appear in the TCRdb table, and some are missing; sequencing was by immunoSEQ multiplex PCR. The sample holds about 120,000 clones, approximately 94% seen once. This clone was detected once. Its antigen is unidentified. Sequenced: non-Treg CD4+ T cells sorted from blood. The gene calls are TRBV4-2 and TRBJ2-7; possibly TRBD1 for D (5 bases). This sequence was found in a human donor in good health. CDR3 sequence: CASSPVGQNYEQYF. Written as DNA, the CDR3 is TGTGCCAGCAGCCCAGTAGGACAAAACTACGAGCAGTACTTC.